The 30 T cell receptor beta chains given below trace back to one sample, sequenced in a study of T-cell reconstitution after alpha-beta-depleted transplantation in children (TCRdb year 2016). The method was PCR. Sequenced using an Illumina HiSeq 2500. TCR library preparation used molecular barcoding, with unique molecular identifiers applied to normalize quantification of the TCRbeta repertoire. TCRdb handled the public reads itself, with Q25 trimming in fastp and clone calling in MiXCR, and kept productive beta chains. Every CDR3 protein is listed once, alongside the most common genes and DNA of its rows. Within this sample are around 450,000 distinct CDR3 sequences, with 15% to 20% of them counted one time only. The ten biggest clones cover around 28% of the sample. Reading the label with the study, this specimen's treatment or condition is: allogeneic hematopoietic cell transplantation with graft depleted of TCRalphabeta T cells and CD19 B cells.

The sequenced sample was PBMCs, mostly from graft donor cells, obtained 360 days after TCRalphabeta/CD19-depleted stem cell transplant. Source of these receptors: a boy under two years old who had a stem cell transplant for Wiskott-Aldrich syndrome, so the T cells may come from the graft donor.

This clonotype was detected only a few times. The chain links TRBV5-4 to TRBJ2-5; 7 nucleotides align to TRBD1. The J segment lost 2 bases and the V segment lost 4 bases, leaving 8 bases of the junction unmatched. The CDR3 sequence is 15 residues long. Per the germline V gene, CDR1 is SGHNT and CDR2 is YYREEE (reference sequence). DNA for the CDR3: TGTGCCAGCAGCGCGGCCCCGGACAGGCAAGAGACCCAGTACTTC. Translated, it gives CASSAAPDRQETQYF.

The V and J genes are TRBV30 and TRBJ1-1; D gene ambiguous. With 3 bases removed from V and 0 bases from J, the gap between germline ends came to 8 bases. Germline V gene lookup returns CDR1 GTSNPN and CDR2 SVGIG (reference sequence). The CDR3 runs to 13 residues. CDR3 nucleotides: TGTGCCTGGAGGGGCAGTTTGAACACTGAAGCTTTCTTT. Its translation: CAWRGSLNTEAFF.

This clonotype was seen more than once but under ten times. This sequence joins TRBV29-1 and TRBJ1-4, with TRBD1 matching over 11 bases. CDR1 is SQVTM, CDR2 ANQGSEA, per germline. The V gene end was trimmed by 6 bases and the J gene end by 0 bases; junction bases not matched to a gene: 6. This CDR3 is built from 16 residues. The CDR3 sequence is CSVTRDRGTTNEKLFF. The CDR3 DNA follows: TGCAGCGTCACCCGGGACAGGGGGACAACTAATGAAAAACTGTTTTTT. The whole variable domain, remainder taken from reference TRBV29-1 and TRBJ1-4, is SAVISQKPSRDICQRGTSLTIQCQVDSQVTMMFWYRQQPGQSLTLIATANQGSEATYESGFVIDKFPISRPNLTFSTLTVSNMSPEDSSIYLCSVTRDRGTTNEKLFFGSGTQLSVL.

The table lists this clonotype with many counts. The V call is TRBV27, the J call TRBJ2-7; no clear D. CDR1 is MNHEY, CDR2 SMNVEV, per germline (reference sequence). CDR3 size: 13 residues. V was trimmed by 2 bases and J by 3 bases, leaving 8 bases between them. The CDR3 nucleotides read TGTGCCAGCAGTTTAGGGCAGTACTACGAGCAGTACTTC. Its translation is CASSLGQYYEQYF.

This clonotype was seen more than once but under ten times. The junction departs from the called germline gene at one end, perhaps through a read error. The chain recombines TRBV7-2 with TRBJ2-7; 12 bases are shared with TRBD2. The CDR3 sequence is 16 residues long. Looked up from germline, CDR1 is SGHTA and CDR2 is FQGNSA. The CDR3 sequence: CVSSLKGTSGSYEQYF. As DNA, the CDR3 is TGTGTCAGCAGCCTTAAGGGGACTAGCGGGTCCTACGAGCAGTACTTC.

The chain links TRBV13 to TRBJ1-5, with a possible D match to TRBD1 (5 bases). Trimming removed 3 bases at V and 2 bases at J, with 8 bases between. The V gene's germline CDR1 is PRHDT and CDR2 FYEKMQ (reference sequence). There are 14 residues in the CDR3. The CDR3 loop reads CASSFWGGNQPQHF. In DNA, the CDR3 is TGTGCCAGCAGCTTCTGGGGGGGCAATCAGCCCCAGCATTTT.

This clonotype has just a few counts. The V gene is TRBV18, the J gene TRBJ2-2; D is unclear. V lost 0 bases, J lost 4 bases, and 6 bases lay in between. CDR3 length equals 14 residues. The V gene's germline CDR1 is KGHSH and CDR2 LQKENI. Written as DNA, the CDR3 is TGTGCCAGCTCACCACCTCCACTCACCGGGGAGCTGTTTTTT. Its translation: CASSPPPLTGELFF.

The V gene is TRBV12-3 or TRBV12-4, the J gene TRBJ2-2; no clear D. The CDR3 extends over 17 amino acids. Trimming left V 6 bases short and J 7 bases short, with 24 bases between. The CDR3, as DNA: TGTGCCAGCAGGCAGAAGGCCGGGCTGAAGGTGGTCGGGGAGCTGTTTTTT. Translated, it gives CASRQKAGLKVVGELFF.

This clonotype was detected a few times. The CDR3 DNA sequence: TGTGCCAGCAGTTACGGGGGGGAGAAGACGCAGTATTTT. Its translation: CASSYGGEKTQYF. This chain links TRBV6-2 or TRBV6-3 with TRBJ2-3, with 7 positions matching TRBD2. Germline trimming cut 2 bases from V and 9 bases from J; bases unmatched to any gene: 5. From germline, CDR1 is MNHEY and CDR2 SVGEGT. The CDR3 is 13 amino acids.

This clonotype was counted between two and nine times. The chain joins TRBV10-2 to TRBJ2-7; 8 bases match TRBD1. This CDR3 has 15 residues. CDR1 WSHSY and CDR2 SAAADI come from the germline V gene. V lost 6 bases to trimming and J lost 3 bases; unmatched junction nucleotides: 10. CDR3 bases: TGCGCCAGCAGAAGAAGACAGGGGCCTTACTACGAGCAGTACTTC. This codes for CASRRRQGPYYEQYF.

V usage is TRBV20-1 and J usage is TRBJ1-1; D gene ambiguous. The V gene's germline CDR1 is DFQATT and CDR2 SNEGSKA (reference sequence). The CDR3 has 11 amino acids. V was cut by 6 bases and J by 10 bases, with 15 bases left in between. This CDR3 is CSAFLGPAAFF. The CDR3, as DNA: TGCAGTGCATTTCTAGGCCCGGCAGCTTTCTTT.

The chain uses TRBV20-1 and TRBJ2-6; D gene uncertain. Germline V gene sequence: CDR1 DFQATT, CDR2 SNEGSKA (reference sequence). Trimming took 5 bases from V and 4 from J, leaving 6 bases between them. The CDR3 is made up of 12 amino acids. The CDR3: CSAYPGANVLTF. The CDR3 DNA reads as TGCAGTGCTTACCCGGGGGCCAACGTCCTGACTTTC.

The CDR3 coding sequence is TGTGCCAGTAAGAGGAAGACTAGCGGGGTGTACGAGCAGTACTTC. It encodes CASKRKTSGVYEQYF. The V gene is TRBV19, the J gene TRBJ2-7; TRBD2 matches 11 bases. J gave up 4 bases and V 7 bases, and 9 bases lay outside the gene matches. Germline V CDR1 and CDR2: LNHDA, SQIVND (reference sequence). This CDR3 is built from 15 residues.

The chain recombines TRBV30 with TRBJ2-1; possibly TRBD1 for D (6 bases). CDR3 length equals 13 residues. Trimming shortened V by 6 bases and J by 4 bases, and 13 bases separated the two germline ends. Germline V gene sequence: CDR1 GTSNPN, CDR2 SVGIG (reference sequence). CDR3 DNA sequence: TGTGCCTGCCTTAGGACAGCATACAATGAGCAGTTCTTC. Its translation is CACLRTAYNEQFF.

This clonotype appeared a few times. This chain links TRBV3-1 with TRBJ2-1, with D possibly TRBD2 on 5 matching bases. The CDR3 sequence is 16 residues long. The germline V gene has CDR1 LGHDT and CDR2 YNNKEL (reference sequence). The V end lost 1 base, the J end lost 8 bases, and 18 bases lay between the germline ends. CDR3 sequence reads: CASSQGWPSILDEQFF. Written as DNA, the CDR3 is TGTGCCAGCAGCCAAGGTTGGCCTAGCATCTTGGATGAGCAGTTCTTC.

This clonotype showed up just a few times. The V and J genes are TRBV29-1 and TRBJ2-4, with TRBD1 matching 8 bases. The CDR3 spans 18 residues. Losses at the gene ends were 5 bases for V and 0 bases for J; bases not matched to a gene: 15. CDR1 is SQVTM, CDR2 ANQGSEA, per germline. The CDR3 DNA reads TGCAGCGTTCTAGGACAGGGCAACGGGGGATTAGCCAAAAACATTCAGTACTTC. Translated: CSVLGQGNGGLAKNIQYF.

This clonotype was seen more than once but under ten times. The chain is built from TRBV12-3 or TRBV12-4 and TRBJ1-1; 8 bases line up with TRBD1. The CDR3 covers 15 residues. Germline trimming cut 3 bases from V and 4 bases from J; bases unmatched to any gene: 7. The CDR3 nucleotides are TGTGCCAGCAGTTTCTCAGGGGGCTGGGTCACTGAAGCTTTCTTT. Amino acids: CASSFSGGWVTEAFF.

This CDR3 is CSVRDSAVLSGANVLTF. CDR3 nucleotides: TGCAGCGTGAGGGACTCCGCAGTTCTCTCTGGGGCCAACGTCCTGACTTTC. The chain is built from TRBV29-1 and TRBJ2-6, with a possible D match to TRBD2 (6 bases). Germline V CDR1 and CDR2: SQVTM, ANQGSEA. The V gene lost 6 bases and the J gene lost 0 bases, with 18 bases spanning the gap. CDR3 length equals 17 residues. The full variable domain, completed using reference TRBV29-1 and TRBJ2-6, is SAVISQKPSRDICQRGTSLTIQCQVDSQVTMMFWYRQQPGQSLTLIATANQGSEATYESGFVIDKFPISRPNLTFSTLTVSNMSPEDSSIYLCSVRDSAVLSGANVLTFGAGSRLTVL.

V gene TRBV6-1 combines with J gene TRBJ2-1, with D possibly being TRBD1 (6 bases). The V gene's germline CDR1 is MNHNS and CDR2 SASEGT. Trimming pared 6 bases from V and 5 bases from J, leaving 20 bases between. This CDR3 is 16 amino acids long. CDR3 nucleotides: TGTGCCAGCAGACGACTCACAGGGTCCCGAAACAATGAGCAGTTCTTC. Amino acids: CASRRLTGSRNNEQFF.

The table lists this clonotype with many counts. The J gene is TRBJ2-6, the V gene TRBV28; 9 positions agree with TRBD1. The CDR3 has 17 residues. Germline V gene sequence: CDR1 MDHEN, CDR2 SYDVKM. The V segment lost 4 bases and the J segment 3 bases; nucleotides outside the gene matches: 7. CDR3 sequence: CASSSPGQGYGANVLTF. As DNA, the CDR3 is TGTGCCAGCAGTTCGCCGGGACAGGGCTATGGGGCCAACGTCCTGACTTTC.

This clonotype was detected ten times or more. Here the CDR3 DNA reads TGTGCCAGCAGCTTGCCGGTTTACAATGAGCAGTTCTTC. Protein product: CASSLPVYNEQFF. The chain joins TRBV7-2 to TRBJ2-1, with D uncertain. This CDR3 comprises 13 residues. Trimming pared 3 bases from V and 4 bases from J, leaving 7 bases between. Germline-derived CDR1 and CDR2 are SGHTA and FQGNSA.

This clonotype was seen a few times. CDR3 residues: CSASHRGPMRKLFF. DNA for the CDR3: TGCAGTGCTAGCCACAGGGGTCCTATGCGAAAACTGTTTTTT. V usage is TRBV20-1 and J usage is TRBJ1-4; 7 nucleotides line up with TRBD1. V was clipped by 3 bases and J by 10 bases; unmatched bases: 11. Germline CDR1 DFQATT, CDR2 SNEGSKA (reference sequence). The CDR3 has 14 amino acids.

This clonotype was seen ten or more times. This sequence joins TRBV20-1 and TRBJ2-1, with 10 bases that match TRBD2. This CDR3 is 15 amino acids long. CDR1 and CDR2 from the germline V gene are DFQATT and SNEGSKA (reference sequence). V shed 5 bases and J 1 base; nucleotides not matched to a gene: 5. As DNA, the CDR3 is TGCAGTGCTCAAGGACTAGCGGTGTCCTACAATGAGCAGTTCTTC. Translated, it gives CSAQGLAVSYNEQFF.

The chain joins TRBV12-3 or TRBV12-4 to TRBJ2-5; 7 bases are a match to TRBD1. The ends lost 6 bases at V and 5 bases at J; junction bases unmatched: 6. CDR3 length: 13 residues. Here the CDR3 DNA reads TGTGCCAGCAGGGACAGGTTTGGGGAGACCCAGTACTTC. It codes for CASRDRFGETQYF.

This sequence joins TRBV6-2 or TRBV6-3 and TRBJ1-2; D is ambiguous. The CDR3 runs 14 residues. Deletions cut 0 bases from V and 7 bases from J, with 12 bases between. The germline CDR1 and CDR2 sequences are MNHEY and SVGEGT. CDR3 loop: CASSYSDRRAGYTF. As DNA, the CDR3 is TGTGCCAGCAGTTACTCCGACCGCCGGGCTGGCTACACCTTC.

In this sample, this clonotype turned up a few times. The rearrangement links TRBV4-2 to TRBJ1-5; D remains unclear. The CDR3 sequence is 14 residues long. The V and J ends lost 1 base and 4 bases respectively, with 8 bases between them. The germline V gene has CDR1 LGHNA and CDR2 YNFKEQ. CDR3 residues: CASSQAQENQPQHF. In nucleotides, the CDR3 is TGTGCCAGCAGCCAAGCCCAGGAGAATCAGCCCCAGCATTTT.

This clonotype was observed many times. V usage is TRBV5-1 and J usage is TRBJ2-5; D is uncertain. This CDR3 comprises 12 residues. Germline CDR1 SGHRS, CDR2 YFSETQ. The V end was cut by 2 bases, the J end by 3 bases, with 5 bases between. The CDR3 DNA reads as TGCGCCAGCAGCTTCCGAAAAGAGACCCAGTACTTC. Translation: CASSFRKETQYF.

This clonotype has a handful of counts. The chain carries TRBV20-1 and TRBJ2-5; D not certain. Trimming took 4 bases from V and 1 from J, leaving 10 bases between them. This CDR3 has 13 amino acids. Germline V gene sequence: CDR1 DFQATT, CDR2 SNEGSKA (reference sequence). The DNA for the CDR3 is TGCAGTGCTATTTCCGGCCCCCAAGAGACCCAGTACTTC. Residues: CSAISGPQETQYF.

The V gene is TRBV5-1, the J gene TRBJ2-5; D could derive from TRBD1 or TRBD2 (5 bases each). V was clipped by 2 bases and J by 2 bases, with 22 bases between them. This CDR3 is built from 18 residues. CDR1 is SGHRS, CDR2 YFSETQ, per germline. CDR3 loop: CASSLTGGGIWLQETQYF. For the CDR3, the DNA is TGCGCCAGCAGCTTAACAGGAGGCGGTATCTGGCTTCAAGAGACCCAGTACTTC.

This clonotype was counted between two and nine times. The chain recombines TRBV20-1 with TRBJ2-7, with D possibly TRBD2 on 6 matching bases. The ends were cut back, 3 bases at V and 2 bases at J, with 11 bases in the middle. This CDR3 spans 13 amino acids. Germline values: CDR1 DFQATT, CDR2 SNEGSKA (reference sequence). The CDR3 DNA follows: TGCAGTGCTAGGGTAGCGGTAACCTACGAGCAGTACTTC. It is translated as CSARVAVTYEQYF.